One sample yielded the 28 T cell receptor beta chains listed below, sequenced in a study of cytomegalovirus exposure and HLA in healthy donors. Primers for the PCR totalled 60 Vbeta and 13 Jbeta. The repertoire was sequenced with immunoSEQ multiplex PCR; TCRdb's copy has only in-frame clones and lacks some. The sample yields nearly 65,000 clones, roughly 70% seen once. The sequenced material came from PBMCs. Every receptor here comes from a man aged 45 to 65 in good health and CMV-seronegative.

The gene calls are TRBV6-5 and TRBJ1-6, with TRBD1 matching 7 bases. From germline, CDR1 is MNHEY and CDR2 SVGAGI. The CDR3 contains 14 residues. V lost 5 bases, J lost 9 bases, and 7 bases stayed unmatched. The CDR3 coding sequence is TGTGCCAGCAGTCTCCGACAGGGAGGTTCACCCCTCCACTTT. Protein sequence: CASSLRQGGSPLHF.

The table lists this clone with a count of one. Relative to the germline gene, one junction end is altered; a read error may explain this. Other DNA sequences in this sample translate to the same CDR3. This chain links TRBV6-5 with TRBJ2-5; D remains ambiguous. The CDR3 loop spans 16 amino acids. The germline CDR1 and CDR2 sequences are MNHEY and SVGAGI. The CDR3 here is CASSSGSLSVLGTQYF. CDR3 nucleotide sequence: TGCGCCAGCAGTTCCGGGTCCCTATCTGTTTTAGGGACCCAGTACTTC.

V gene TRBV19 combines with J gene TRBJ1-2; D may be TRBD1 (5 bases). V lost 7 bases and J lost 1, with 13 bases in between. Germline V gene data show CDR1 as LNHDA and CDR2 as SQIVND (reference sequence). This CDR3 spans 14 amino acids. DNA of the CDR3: TGTGCCAGTAAAAATCTGGGGGGTAACTATGGCTACACCTTC. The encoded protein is CASKNLGGNYGYTF.

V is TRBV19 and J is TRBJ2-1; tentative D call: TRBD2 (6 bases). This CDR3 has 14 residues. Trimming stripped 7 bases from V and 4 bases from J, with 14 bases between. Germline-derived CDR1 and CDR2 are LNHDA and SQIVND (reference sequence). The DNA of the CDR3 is TGTGCCAGTATGAAGGCGGCGGGGTACAATGAGCAGTTCTTC. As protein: CASMKAAGYNEQFF.

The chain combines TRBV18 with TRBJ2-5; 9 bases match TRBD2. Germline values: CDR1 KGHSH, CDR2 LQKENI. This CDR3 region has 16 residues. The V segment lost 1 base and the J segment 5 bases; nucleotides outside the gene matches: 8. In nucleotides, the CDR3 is TGTGCCAGCTCACCACGGCGGGGGGGCATCGAGGAGACCCAGTACTTC. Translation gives CASSPRRGGIEETQYF.

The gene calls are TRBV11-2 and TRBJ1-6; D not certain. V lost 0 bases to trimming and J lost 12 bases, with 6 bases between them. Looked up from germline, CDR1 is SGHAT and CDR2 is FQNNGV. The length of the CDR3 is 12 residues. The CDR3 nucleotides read TGTGCCAGCAGCTTAGAACGGGGACCCCTCCACTTT. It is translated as CASSLERGPLHF.

The CDR3 nucleotides read TGTGCCAGCAGTCCCGGGACAGGGGGTTTGGCTTTCTTT. Translated, it gives CASSPGTGGLAFF. The chain is built from TRBV2 and TRBJ1-1; 11 bases map to TRBD1. Germline V gives CDR1 SNHLY, CDR2 FYNNEI. CDR3 length: 13 residues. Trimming removed 5 bases from V and 11 bases from J; junction bases left unmatched: 7.

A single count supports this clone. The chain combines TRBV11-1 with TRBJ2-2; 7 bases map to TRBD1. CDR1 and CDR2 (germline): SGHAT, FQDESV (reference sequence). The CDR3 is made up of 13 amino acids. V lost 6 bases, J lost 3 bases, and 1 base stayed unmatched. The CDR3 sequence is CASRTGHTGELFF. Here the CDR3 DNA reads TGTGCCAGCAGGACAGGGCACACCGGGGAGCTGTTTTTT.

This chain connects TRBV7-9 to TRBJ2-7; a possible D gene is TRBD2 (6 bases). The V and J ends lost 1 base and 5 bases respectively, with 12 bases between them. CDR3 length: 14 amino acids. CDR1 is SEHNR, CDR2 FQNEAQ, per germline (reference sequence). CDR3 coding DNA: TGTGCCAGCAGCTTAGGGACTTGGGGGGACGAGCAGTACTTC. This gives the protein CASSLGTWGDEQYF.

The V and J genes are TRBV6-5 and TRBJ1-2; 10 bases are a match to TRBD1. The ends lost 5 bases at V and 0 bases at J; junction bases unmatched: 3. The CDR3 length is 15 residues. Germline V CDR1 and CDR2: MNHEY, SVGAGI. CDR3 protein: CASSVGTGANYGYTF. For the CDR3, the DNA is TGTGCCAGCAGTGTTGGGACAGGGGCTAACTATGGCTACACCTTC.

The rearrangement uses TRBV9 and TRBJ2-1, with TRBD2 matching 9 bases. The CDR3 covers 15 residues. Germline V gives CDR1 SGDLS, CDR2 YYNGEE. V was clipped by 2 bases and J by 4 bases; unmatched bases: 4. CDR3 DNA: TGTGCCAGCAGCGTCAGCGGGGGGAATTACAATGAGCAGTTCTTC. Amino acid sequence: CASSVSGGNYNEQFF.

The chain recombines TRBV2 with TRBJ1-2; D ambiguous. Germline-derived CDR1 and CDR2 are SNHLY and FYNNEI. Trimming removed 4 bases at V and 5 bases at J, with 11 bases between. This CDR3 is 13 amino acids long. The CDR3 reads CASSVDYAYGYTF. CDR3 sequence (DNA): TGTGCCAGCAGTGTAGATTATGCATATGGCTACACCTTC.

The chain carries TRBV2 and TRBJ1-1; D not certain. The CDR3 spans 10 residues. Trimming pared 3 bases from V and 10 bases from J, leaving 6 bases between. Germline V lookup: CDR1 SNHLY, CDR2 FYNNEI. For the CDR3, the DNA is TGTGCCAGCAGTGATGTCGGAGCTTTCTTT. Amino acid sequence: CASSDVGAFF.

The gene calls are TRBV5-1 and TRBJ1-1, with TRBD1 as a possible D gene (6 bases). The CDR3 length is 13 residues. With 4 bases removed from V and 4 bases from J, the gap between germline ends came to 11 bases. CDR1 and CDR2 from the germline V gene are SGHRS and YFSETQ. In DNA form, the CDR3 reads TGCGCCAGCAGCCTACAGGGTTTCACTGAAGCTTTCTTT. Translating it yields CASSLQGFTEAFF. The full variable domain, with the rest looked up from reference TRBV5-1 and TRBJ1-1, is KAGVTQTPRYLIKTRGQQVTLSCSPISGHRSVSWYQQTPGQGLQFLFEYFSETQRNKGNFPGRFSGRQFSNSRSEMNVSTLELGDSALYLCASSLQGFTEAFFGQGTRLTVV.

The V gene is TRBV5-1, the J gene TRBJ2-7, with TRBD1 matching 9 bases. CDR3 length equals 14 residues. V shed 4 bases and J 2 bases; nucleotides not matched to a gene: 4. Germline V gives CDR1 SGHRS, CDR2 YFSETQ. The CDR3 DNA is TGCGCCAGCAGCCCAAGGACAGGGGCCTACGAGCAGTACTTC. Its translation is CASSPRTGAYEQYF.

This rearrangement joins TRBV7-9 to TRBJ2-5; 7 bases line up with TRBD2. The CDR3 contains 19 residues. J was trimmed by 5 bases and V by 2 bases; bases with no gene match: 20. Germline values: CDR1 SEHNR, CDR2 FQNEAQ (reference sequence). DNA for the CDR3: TGTGCCAGCAGCTTATTGGGGGGGGGTCAGACAGAAGAAGGGGAGACCCAGTACTTC. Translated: CASSLLGGGQTEEGETQYF.

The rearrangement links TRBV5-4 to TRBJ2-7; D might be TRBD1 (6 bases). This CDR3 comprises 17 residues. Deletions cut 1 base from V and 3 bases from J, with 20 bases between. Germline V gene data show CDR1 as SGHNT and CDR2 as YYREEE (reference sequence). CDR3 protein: CASSLLVTGQTDYEQYF. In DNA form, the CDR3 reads TGTGCCAGCAGCTTGTTGGTGACAGGCCAAACCGACTACGAGCAGTACTTC.

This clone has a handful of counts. The CDR3 bases are TGTGCCAGCAGCTTAGCGGCCGGGACAGGGGGTATCGAGACCCAGTACTTC. Translating gives CASSLAAGTGGIETQYF. The rearrangement links TRBV7-9 to TRBJ2-5; 11 bases are a match to TRBD1. The CDR3 has 17 residues. Germline lookup yields CDR1 SEHNR and CDR2 FQNEAQ (reference sequence). Trimming at V came to 0 bases and at J to 5 bases, leaving 8 bases not matched to a gene.

CDR3 DNA sequence: TGTGCCTGGAGTGGGGAGAATAGCAATCAGCCCCAGCATTTT. Translation: CAWSGENSNQPQHF. The chain carries TRBV30 and TRBJ1-5; D unclear. This CDR3 is 14 amino acids long. Trimming took off 1 base at V and 0 bases at J, with 7 bases between the two ends. Germline-derived CDR1 and CDR2 are GTSNPN and SVGIG (reference sequence). Complete variable domain (other parts from reference TRBV30 and TRBJ1-5): SQTIHQWPATLVQPVGSPLSLECTVEGTSNPNLYWYRQAAGRGLQLLFYSVGIGQISSEVPQNLSASRPQDRQFILSSKKLLLSDSGFYLCAWSGENSNQPQHFGDGTRLSIL.

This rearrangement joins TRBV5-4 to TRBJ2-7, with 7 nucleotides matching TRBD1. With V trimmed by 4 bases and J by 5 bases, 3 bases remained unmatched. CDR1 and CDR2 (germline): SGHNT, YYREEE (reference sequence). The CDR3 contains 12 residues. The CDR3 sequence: CASSTDRNEQYF. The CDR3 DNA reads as TGTGCCAGCAGCACGGACAGGAACGAGCAGTACTTC.

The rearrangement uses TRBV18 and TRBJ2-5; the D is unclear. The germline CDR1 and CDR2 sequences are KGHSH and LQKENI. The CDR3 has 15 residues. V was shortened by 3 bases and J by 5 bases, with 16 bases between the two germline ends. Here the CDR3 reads CASSPVAPARETQYF. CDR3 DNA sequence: TGTGCCAGCTCACCGGTAGCTCCAGCTCGTGAGACCCAGTACTTC.

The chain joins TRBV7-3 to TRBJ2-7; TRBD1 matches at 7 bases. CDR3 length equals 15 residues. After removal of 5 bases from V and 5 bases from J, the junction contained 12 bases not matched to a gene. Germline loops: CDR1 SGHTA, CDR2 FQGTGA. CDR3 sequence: CASSIGTAAPNEQYF. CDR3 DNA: TGTGCCAGCAGCATCGGGACAGCAGCTCCTAACGAGCAGTACTTC.

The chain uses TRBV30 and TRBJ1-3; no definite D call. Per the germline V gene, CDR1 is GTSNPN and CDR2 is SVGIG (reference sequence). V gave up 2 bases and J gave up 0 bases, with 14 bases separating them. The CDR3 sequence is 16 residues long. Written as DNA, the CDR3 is TGTGCCTGGAGTCATGGGCGGGCCACCTCTGGAAACACCATATATTTT. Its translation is CAWSHGRATSGNTIYF. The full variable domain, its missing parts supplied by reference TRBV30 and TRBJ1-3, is SQTIHQWPATLVQPVGSPLSLECTVEGTSNPNLYWYRQAAGRGLQLLFYSVGIGQISSEVPQNLSASRPQDRQFILSSKKLLLSDSGFYLCAWSHGRATSGNTIYFGEGSWLTVV.

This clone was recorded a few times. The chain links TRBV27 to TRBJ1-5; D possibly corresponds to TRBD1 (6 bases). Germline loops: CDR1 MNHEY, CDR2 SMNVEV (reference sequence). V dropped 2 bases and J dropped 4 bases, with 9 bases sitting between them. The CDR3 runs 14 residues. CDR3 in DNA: TGTGCCAGCAGTTTACTACAGGGTAATCAGCCCCAGCATTTT. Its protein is CASSLLQGNQPQHF.

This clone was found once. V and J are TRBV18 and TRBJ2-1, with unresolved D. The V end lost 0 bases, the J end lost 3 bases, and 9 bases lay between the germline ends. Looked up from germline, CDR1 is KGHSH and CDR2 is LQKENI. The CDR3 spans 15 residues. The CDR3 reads CASSPPSQDYNEQFF. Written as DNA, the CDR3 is TGTGCCAGCTCACCACCGTCGCAGGACTACAATGAGCAGTTCTTC.

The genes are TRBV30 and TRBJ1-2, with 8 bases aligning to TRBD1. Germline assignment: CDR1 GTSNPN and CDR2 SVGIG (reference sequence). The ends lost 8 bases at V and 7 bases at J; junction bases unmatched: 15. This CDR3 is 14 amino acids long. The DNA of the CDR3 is TGTGCCGGGCACGGAGGGACAGGACGCGGTGGCTACACCTTC. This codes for CAGHGGTGRGGYTF. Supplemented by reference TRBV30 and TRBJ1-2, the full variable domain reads SQTIHQWPATLVQPVGSPLSLECTVEGTSNPNLYWYRQAAGRGLQLLFYSVGIGQISSEVPQNLSASRPQDRQFILSSKKLLLSDSGFYLCAGHGGTGRGGYTFGSGTRLTVV.

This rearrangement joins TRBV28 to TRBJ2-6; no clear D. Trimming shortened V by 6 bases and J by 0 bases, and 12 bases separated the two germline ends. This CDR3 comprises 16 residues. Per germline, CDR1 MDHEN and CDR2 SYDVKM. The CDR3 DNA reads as TGTGCCAGCAGGCCTAATCTAGTCTCTGGGGCCAACGTCCTGACTTTC. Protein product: CASRPNLVSGANVLTF.

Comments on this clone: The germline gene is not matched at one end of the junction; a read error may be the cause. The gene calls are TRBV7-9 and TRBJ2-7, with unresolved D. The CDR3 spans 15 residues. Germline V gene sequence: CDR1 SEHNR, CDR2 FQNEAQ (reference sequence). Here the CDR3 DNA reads TGTTCCAGCAGCCCCCGGTCGAGTCCTTACTACGAGCAGTACTTC. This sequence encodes CSSSPRSSPYYEQYF.